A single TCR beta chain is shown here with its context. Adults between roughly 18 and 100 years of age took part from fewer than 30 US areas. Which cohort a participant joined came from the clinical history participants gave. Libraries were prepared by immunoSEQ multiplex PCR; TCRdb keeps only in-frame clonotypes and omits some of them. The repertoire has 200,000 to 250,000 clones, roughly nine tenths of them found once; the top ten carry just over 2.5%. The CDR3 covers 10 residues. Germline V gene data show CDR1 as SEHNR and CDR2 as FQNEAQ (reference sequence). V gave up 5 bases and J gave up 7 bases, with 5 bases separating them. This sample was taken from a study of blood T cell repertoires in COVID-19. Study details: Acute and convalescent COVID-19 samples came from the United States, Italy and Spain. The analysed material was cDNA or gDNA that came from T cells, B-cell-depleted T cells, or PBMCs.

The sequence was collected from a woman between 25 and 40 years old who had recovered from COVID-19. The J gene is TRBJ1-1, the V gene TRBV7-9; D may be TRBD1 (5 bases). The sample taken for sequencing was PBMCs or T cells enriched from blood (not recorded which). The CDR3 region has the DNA TGTGCCAGCAGCCAGGGTGAAGCTTTCTTT. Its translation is CASSQGEAFF.